These 3 T cell receptor beta chains share one sample of origin, sequenced in a study of shared clonotypes between healthy human individuals. Only CD45RO-negative cells positively selected for CCR7 counted as naive CD8 cells, so terminally differentiated effector memory CD45RA+ cells were excluded. Profiling relied on immunoSEQ multiplex PCR, and the TCRdb table lists in-frame clones only, not all of them. The sample has approximately 810,000 clones, around 93% seen once. Material: naive CD8+ T cells sorted from blood. Source of these receptors: a man aged 30-40 years in good health.

Only one count was recorded for this clone. The chain employs TRBV2 and TRBJ1-2; tentatively, D is TRBD1 (5 bases). Trimming left V 3 bases short and J 8 bases short, with 13 bases between. The CDR3 extends over 13 amino acids. Germline CDR1 and CDR2: SNHLY and FYNNEI. The CDR3 DNA sequence: TGTGCCAGCAGTGATTATGGCAGGGACGGCTACACCTTC. It encodes CASSDYGRDGYTF.

The chain recombines TRBV28 with TRBJ2-7; TRBD2 matches 10 bases. CDR1 is MDHEN, CDR2 SYDVKM, per germline. With V trimmed by 1 base and J by 6 bases, 15 bases remained unmatched. The CDR3 has 18 residues. CDR3 coding DNA: TGTGCCAGCAGTTTATTGTTTTGGGGGGGGCTAGCGGGAGTCGAGCAGTACTTC. Encoded protein: CASSLLFWGGLAGVEQYF.

This clone was found a few times. The rearrangement links TRBV29-1 to TRBJ1-1; D is unresolved. Germline CDR1 SQVTM, CDR2 ANQGSEA. The CDR3 has 13 residues. The V gene lost 3 bases and the J gene lost 0 bases, with 8 bases spanning the gap. The CDR3 is CSVEREVNTEAFF. The CDR3 DNA is TGCAGCGTTGAGAGGGAGGTGAACACTGAAGCTTTCTTT.